These 16 T cell receptor beta chains share one sample of origin, sequenced in a study of blood T cell repertoires in COVID-19 (TCRdb year 2020). Library construction relied on the immunoSEQ multiplex PCR assay. TCRdb took over this immuneACCESS table, retaining in-frame rearrangements with V and J assigned. Such tables are incomplete; in checked studies, under half of the missing clones stem from an unresolved V gene, and the remainder is unexplained. In all, the sample holds about 110,000 clones, and over 65% of those were seen once. The ten largest clones capture around 4% of the sample. Sequencing used peripheral blood. These receptors all stem from a woman older than 75 with acute or convalescent COVID-19.

V and J are TRBV7-9 and TRBJ2-2; TRBD2 matches 9 bases. The V gene end was trimmed by 2 bases and the J gene end by 7 bases; junction bases not matched to a gene: 11. Germline V gene sequence: CDR1 SEHNR, CDR2 FQNEAQ (reference sequence). CDR3 length equals 17 residues. This CDR3 is CASSLRAVAGAFGELFF. In DNA, the CDR3 is TGTGCCAGCAGCTTACGGGCTGTAGCGGGAGCGTTCGGGGAGCTGTTTTTT.

This chain joins TRBV18 and TRBJ2-1; TRBD2 agrees at 8 bases. Losses at the gene ends were 2 bases for V and 0 bases for J; bases not matched to a gene: 9. The CDR3 length is 18 residues. Germline lookup yields CDR1 KGHSH and CDR2 LQKENI. CDR3 sequence reads: CASSPTAQRGISYNEQFF. The CDR3 DNA follows: TGTGCCAGCTCACCAACGGCCCAGCGGGGGATCTCCTACAATGAGCAGTTCTTC.

A note on this clone: In the same sample, other DNA sequences code for this CDR3. The rearrangement joins TRBV28 to TRBJ1-1; D unresolved. Trimming took 6 bases from V and 4 from J, leaving 6 bases between them. Per the germline V gene, CDR1 is MDHEN and CDR2 is SYDVKM. The CDR3 is 11 amino acids. CDR3 residues: CASSRSTEAFF. The CDR3 bases are TGTGCCAGCAGCCGGAGCACTGAAGCTTTCTTT.

The J gene is TRBJ2-5, the V gene TRBV19, with 7 bases aligning to TRBD2. Germline V gene sequence: CDR1 LNHDA, CDR2 SQIVND (reference sequence). Trimming cost V 4 bases and J 5 bases; bases outside gene matches: 10. This CDR3 region has 15 residues. For the CDR3, the DNA is TGTGCCAGTAGTAAGGCGGCGGGAGTATCGGAGACCCAGTACTTC. Its protein is CASSKAAGVSETQYF.

The chain joins TRBV5-1 to TRBJ2-4; 7 nucleotides match TRBD1. Germline V gene data show CDR1 as SGHRS and CDR2 as YFSETQ. The V gene end was trimmed by 2 bases and the J gene end by 2 bases; junction bases not matched to a gene: 4. The CDR3 extends over 15 amino acids. The CDR3 DNA reads TGCGCCAGCAGCTTCCGGGACAGCTCCAAAAACATTCAGTACTTC. This codes for CASSFRDSSKNIQYF.

This clone appeared a few times. The genes are TRBV5-5 and TRBJ1-3; no firm D call. Trimming removed 5 bases at V and 2 bases at J, with 8 bases between. The germline V gene encodes CDR1 SGHKS and CDR2 YYEKEE (reference sequence). The CDR3 spans 13 residues. The CDR3 protein is CASRRSTGNTIYF. CDR3 nucleotides: TGTGCCAGCAGGAGGAGTACTGGAAACACCATATATTTT.

This clone was detected only a few times. The genes are TRBV1 and TRBJ1-6; the D call in the table, TRBD1, was not verified against the DNA. TRBV1 is annotated as a pseudogene. The CDR3 sequence is 17 residues long. DNA for the CDR3: TGCACCAGCAGCCAAGCTGGGGACAGGGGGGGAAGTCCACCCCTCCACTTT. As protein: CTSSQAGDRGGSPPLHF.

The chain has TRBV4-2 and TRBJ1-5, with unresolved D. Germline-derived CDR1 and CDR2 are LGHNA and YNFKEQ. The CDR3 covers 15 residues. Trimming pared 6 bases from V and 2 bases from J, leaving 14 bases between. CDR3 sequence reads: CASRATQEGNQPQHF. The CDR3, as DNA: TGTGCCAGCAGAGCAACCCAAGAGGGCAATCAGCCCCAGCATTTT.

J is TRBJ1-5 and V is TRBV7-2; perhaps TRBD1 as D (5 bases). The germline V and J ends were trimmed by 0 bases and 5 bases, with 5 bases remaining between them. CDR3 length: 13 amino acids. Germline V gene data show CDR1 as SGHTA and CDR2 as FQGNSA. The CDR3 here is CASSLAGDQPQHF. The CDR3 DNA sequence: TGTGCCAGCAGCTTAGCAGGGGATCAGCCCCAGCATTTT. The full variable domain, rest sourced from reference TRBV7-2 and TRBJ1-5, is GAGVSQSPSNKVTEKGKDVELRCDPISGHTALYWYRQSLGQGLEFLIYFQGNSAPDKSGLPSDRFSAERTGGSVSTLTIQRTQQEDSAVYLCASSLAGDQPQHFGDGTRLSIL.

In DNA form, the CDR3 reads TGTGCCAGCAGCGCCGGGACAGCGATGGCCGGGGAGCTGTTTTTT. Protein sequence: CASSAGTAMAGELFF. The V call is TRBV11-3, the J call TRBJ2-2, with 7 bases that match TRBD1. V shed 5 bases and J 6 bases; nucleotides not matched to a gene: 9. The CDR3 is 15 residues long. The germline gives CDR1 SGHNT, CDR2 YENEEA.

This chain joins TRBV30 and TRBJ1-1; TRBD1 matches at 9 bases. With V trimmed by 0 bases and J by 8 bases, 1 base remained unmatched. The CDR3 spans 12 residues. CDR1 is GTSNPN, CDR2 SVGIG, per germline (reference sequence). The CDR3 nucleotides read TGTGCCTGGAGTGTAGACAGGGGGGAAGCTTTCTTT. It encodes CAWSVDRGEAFF.

V usage is TRBV19 and J usage is TRBJ2-1; 8 bases align to TRBD1. V was clipped by 3 bases and J by 0 bases; unmatched bases: 4. The germline V gene encodes CDR1 LNHDA and CDR2 SQIVND (reference sequence). The CDR3 extends over 16 amino acids. The CDR3 DNA follows: TGTGCCAGTAGTATGCGGACAGGGAGCTCCTACAATGAGCAGTTCTTC. It yields the protein CASSMRTGSSYNEQFF.

V usage is TRBV7-9 and J usage is TRBJ1-1, with D perhaps matching TRBD1 (5 bases). V lost 1 base, J lost 11 bases, and 14 bases lay in between. CDR3 length equals 13 residues. Germline V lookup: CDR1 SEHNR, CDR2 FQNEAQ (reference sequence). Here the CDR3 DNA reads TGTGCCAGCAGCTTAGTCGGGCAGGGAATGGCTTTCTTT. It specifies CASSLVGQGMAFF. Full variable domain (missing parts from reference TRBV7-9 and TRBJ1-1): DTGVSQNPRHKITKRGQNVTFRCDPISEHNRLYWYRQTLGQGPEFLTYFQNEAQLEKSRLLSDRFSAERPKGSFSTLEIQRTEQGDSAMYLCASSLVGQGMAFFGQGTRLTVV.

This chain uses TRBV27 with TRBJ1-1; D not resolved. Trimming shortened V by 3 bases and J by 0 bases, and 5 bases separated the two germline ends. Germline CDR1 is MNHEY and CDR2 is SMNVEV (reference sequence). The CDR3 has 13 residues. CDR3 sequence reads: CASSLNLNTEAFF. The CDR3 coding sequence is TGTGCCAGCAGTTTGAACTTGAACACTGAAGCTTTCTTT.

This clone appeared once. This chain joins TRBV5-6 and TRBJ2-7; no clear D. With 2 bases removed from V and 4 bases from J, the gap between germline ends came to 7 bases. CDR1 is SGHDT, CDR2 YYEEEE, per germline. The CDR3 length is 12 residues. The CDR3, as DNA: TGTGCCAGCAGCTTTCAACTGTACGAGCAGTACTTC. Translation: CASSFQLYEQYF.

This rearrangement joins TRBV10-3 to TRBJ1-5; 7 positions match TRBD1. The germline V gene has CDR1 ENHRY and CDR2 SYGVKD. This CDR3 is built from 14 residues. The V and J ends lost 10 bases and 4 bases, in that order; junction bases with no gene match: 10. CDR3 DNA sequence: TGTGCCACCACCCCTACAGGGGCGAATCAGCCCCAGCATTTT. Translating gives CATTPTGANQPQHF.